Presented here are 22 T cell receptor beta chains from one specimen sequenced in a study of OX40 agonist ivuxolimab in advanced cancers. Generated by immunoSEQ multiplex PCR, the TCRdb table keeps only in-frame clones and is missing some. The table shows about 50,000 clones, with 80% to 95% occurring only once. The sequencing here drew on CD4+ or CD8+ T cells sorted from blood, taken in a trial of the OX40 agonist ivuxolimab. These receptors were collected from an adult with an advanced solid tumor such as melanoma, head and neck, liver or kidney cancer.

V and J are TRBV19 and TRBJ1-5; 7 bases are a match to TRBD1. Per the germline V gene, CDR1 is LNHDA and CDR2 is SQIVND (reference sequence). CDR3 size: 16 residues. Trimming removed 6 bases from V and 0 bases from J; junction bases left unmatched: 8. The CDR3 reads CASSRDSAYSNQPQHF. Written as DNA, the CDR3 is TGTGCCAGTAGCCGGGACAGTGCTTATAGCAATCAGCCCCAGCATTTT.

This clone has a single count. The chain uses TRBV6-5 and TRBJ2-6; maybe TRBD1 (5 bases). The germline V and J ends were trimmed by 6 bases and 2 bases, with 11 bases remaining between them. Germline V lookup: CDR1 MNHEY, CDR2 SVGAGI. CDR3 length: 15 amino acids. In nucleotides, the CDR3 is TGTGCCAGCAGCACACAGGTCACTGGGGCCAACGTCCTGACTTTC. Its translation: CASSTQVTGANVLTF.

The genes are TRBV7-6 and TRBJ2-5; TRBD1 aligns across 8 bases. The J call is uncertain, as TRBJ2-7 better fits the DNA end. This CDR3 has 13 amino acids. The germline V gene has CDR1 SGHVS and CDR2 FNYEAQ. The CDR3 spells CASSETGDSEQYF. The CDR3 bases are TGTGCCAGCAGCGAGACAGGGGACAGCGAGCAGTACTTC.

This clone has only one observation. The chain is built from TRBV5-1 and TRBJ1-2, with no clear D. V was trimmed by 0 bases and J by 5 bases, leaving 8 bases between them. The CDR3 runs to 13 residues. Germline V gene sequence: CDR1 SGHRS, CDR2 YFSETQ. CDR3 amino acids: CASSLASGYGYTF. The CDR3 DNA sequence: TGCGCCAGCAGCTTGGCCTCGGGGTATGGCTACACCTTC.

The V call is TRBV27, the J call TRBJ2-3; TRBD2 agrees at 10 bases. The CDR3 consists of 19 residues. CDR1 is MNHEY and CDR2 is SMNVEV in the germline V gene (reference sequence). Trimming removed 2 bases from V and 0 bases from J; junction bases left unmatched: 11. CDR3 DNA: TGTGCCAGCAGTTTAGTATCAAGCGGGAGGGCGGTAAGCACAGATACGCAGTATTTT. Translation: CASSLVSSGRAVSTDTQYF.

This clone was detected once. This rearrangement joins TRBV19 to TRBJ2-5, with D tentatively TRBD2 (6 bases). Trimming left V 7 bases short and J 4 bases short, with 13 bases between. CDR3 length equals 13 residues. Germline-derived CDR1 and CDR2 are LNHDA and SQIVND (reference sequence). The CDR3 here is CASTPLGGETQYF. The CDR3, as DNA: TGTGCCAGTACCCCCTTGGGGGGAGAGACCCAGTACTTC.

The chain uses TRBV19 and TRBJ2-2; D remains unclear. CDR1 LNHDA and CDR2 SQIVND come from the germline V gene (reference sequence). CDR3 length: 14 amino acids. Trimming pared 6 bases from V and 7 bases from J, leaving 15 bases between. DNA of the CDR3: TGTGCCAGTAGACGGATCACGGAAATCGGGGAGCTGTTTTTT. This codes for CASRRITEIGELFF.

The V gene is TRBV29-1, the J gene TRBJ2-7; 7 nucleotides align to TRBD2. The CDR3 covers 11 residues. The J segment lost 3 bases and the V segment lost 4 bases, leaving 0 bases of the junction unmatched. Germline V lookup: CDR1 SQVTM, CDR2 ANQGSEA. CDR3 sequence: CSVVAGYEQYF. The CDR3 DNA reads as TGCAGCGTTGTAGCGGGCTACGAGCAGTACTTC.

The genes are TRBV14 and TRBJ1-1; D is uncertain. The V end was cut by 1 base, the J end by 10 bases, with 13 bases between. This CDR3 spans 13 amino acids. The germline V gene encodes CDR1 SGHDN and CDR2 FVKESK. DNA of the CDR3: TGTGCCAGCAGCCAAGTTGGATCTTCGGGAGCTTTCTTT. Amino acids: CASSQVGSSGAFF.

The chain links TRBV6-6 to TRBJ2-7; TRBD2 matches at 11 bases. CDR3 length equals 15 residues. CDR1 and CDR2 from the germline V gene are MNHNY and SVGAGI (reference sequence). J lost 6 bases, V lost 4 bases, and 8 bases had no gene match. CDR3 region: CASSSISGRAFEQYF. CDR3 DNA sequence: TGTGCCAGCAGTTCCATTAGCGGGAGGGCCTTCGAGCAGTACTTC.

The genes are TRBV7-9 and TRBJ1-4; D gene unclear. V shed 5 bases and J shed 8 bases, with 18 bases lying between them. Germline CDR1 is SEHNR and CDR2 is FQNEAQ (reference sequence). The CDR3 spans 15 residues. This CDR3 reads CASSPSPEGWEKLFF. The CDR3 DNA reads TGTGCCAGCAGCCCATCTCCGGAGGGCTGGGAAAAACTGTTTTTT. Filled out from reference TRBV7-9 and TRBJ1-4, the complete variable domain reads DTGVSQNPRHKITKRGQNVTFRCDPISEHNRLYWYRQTLGQGPEFLTYFQNEAQLEKSRLLSDRFSAERPKGSFSTLEIQRTEQGDSAMYLCASSPSPEGWEKLFFGSGTQLSVL.

The chain links TRBV28 to TRBJ2-7, with D perhaps matching TRBD1 (6 bases). The CDR3 spans 12 residues. Trimming took off 4 bases at V and 3 bases at J, with 7 bases between the two ends. The germline gives CDR1 MDHEN, CDR2 SYDVKM. The CDR3 DNA is TGTGCCAGCAGTTCAGGGGTCTACGAGCAGTACTTC. Protein sequence: CASSSGVYEQYF.

The V call is TRBV27, the J call TRBJ2-2; TRBD1 might be the D (6 bases). Germline CDR1 and CDR2: MNHEY and SMNVEV (reference sequence). The CDR3 consists of 16 residues. With 3 bases removed from V and 0 bases from J, the gap between germline ends came to 11 bases. CDR3 amino acids: CASSFTGTPNTGELFF. DNA for the CDR3: TGTGCCAGCAGTTTCACCGGGACACCGAACACCGGGGAGCTGTTTTTT.

The chain combines TRBV6-5 with TRBJ2-5; 7 bases align to TRBD2. Gene TRBJ2-7 matches the end of the DNA better, so the J call may be wrong. Germline V gene sequence: CDR1 MNHEY, CDR2 SVGAGI. This CDR3 region has 14 residues. CDR3: CASIGRENSYEQYF. The CDR3 DNA reads as TGTGCCAGCATCGGGCGGGAGAACTCCTACGAGCAGTACTTC.

The chain employs TRBV11-2 and TRBJ2-7, with 9 bases matching TRBD2. The V gene end was trimmed by 5 bases and the J gene end by 4 bases; junction bases not matched to a gene: 9. The CDR3 runs 15 residues. From germline, CDR1 is SGHAT and CDR2 FQNNGV. The CDR3 sequence: CASSVYSGRGYEQYF. The CDR3 coding sequence is TGTGCCAGCAGCGTTTATAGCGGGAGAGGGTACGAGCAGTACTTC.

The chain employs TRBV5-6 and TRBJ2-3, with a tentative D call TRBD1 (6 bases). There are 16 residues in the CDR3. V was pared by 0 bases and J by 5 bases, with 16 bases between. Germline CDR1 is SGHDT and CDR2 is YYEEEE. The CDR3 DNA reads as TGTGCCAGCAGCTTGGTTCCTCCTAGCAGGGGAGATACGCAGTATTTT. Residues: CASSLVPPSRGDTQYF.

The rearrangement links TRBV27 to TRBJ1-2; D unresolved. V lost 8 bases to trimming and J lost 2 bases, with 12 bases between them. Looked up from germline, CDR1 is MNHEY and CDR2 is SMNVEV (reference sequence). This CDR3 has 13 residues. The CDR3: CASAPGGNYGYTF. CDR3 bases: TGTGCCAGCGCCCCTGGCGGGAACTATGGCTACACCTTC.

The chain has TRBV9 and TRBJ2-7; D perhaps matches TRBD2 (5 bases). Germline V gives CDR1 SGDLS, CDR2 YYNGEE. Trimming took 2 bases from V and 0 from J, leaving 12 bases between them. The CDR3 is 15 amino acids. The CDR3 protein is CASSVEALSSYEQYF. The CDR3 nucleotides are TGTGCCAGCAGCGTGGAGGCCTTGAGCTCCTACGAGCAGTACTTC.

The chain joins TRBV9 to TRBJ2-1; D might be TRBD2 (6 bases). The CDR3 extends over 15 amino acids. Trimming pared 4 bases from V and 7 bases from J, leaving 18 bases between. Germline V gene lookup returns CDR1 SGDLS and CDR2 YYNGEE. CDR3 loop: CASSPTGLLGNEQFF. CDR3 in DNA: TGTGCCAGCAGCCCCACGGGACTTCTGGGGAATGAGCAGTTCTTC. Looking up the rest from reference TRBV9 and TRBJ2-1 gives the full variable domain: DSGVTQTPKHLITATGQRVTLRCSPRSGDLSVYWYQQSLDQGLQFLIQYYNGEERAKGNILERFSAQQFPDLHSELNLSSLELGDSALYFCASSPTGLLGNEQFFGPGTRLTVL.

The V call is TRBV7-9, the J call TRBJ2-1; 14 bases fit TRBD2. CDR3 length: 15 amino acids. J lost 8 bases, V lost 5 bases, and 5 bases had no gene match. Germline CDR1 and CDR2: SEHNR and FQNEAQ (reference sequence). The CDR3 nucleotides read TGTGCCAGCAGCCTCCTGACTAGCGGGAGGGATGAGCAGTTCTTC. This codes for CASSLLTSGRDEQFF. The entire variable domain, with the rest obtained from reference TRBV7-9 and TRBJ2-1, is as follows: DTGVSQNPRHKITKRGQNVTFRCDPISEHNRLYWYRQTLGQGPEFLTYFQNEAQLEKSRLLSDRFSAERPKGSFSTLEIQRTEQGDSAMYLCASSLLTSGRDEQFFGPGTRLTVL.

This chain joins TRBV6-1 and TRBJ2-7; 8 nucleotides line up with TRBD1. J lost 2 bases, V lost 7 bases, and 7 bases had no gene match. The CDR3 spans 14 residues. From germline, CDR1 is MNHNS and CDR2 SASEGT. The CDR3 sequence: CASNLDRGPYEQYF. CDR3 DNA sequence: TGTGCCAGCAATCTCGACAGGGGACCCTACGAGCAGTACTTC.

This clone was detected once. The chain uses TRBV27 and TRBJ2-1; TRBD2 matches 10 bases. V lost 3 bases and J lost 1; bases outside the gene matches: 9. The CDR3 is 18 amino acids. Germline V gene lookup returns CDR1 MNHEY and CDR2 SMNVEV (reference sequence). The DNA for the CDR3 is TGTGCCAGCAGTTTTACGGGACTAGCGTACGAATCCTACAATGAGCAGTTCTTC. It yields the protein CASSFTGLAYESYNEQFF.